This T cell receptor (beta chain) originates from a study of blood T cell repertoires in COVID-19. The germline CDR1 and CDR2 sequences are LNHDA and SQIVND (reference sequence). V was trimmed by 6 bases and J by 7 bases, leaving 18 bases between them. CDR3 size: 15 residues. The assay was immunoSEQ multiplex PCR, and TCRdb's table has in-frame clones only and misses some. Here the sample spans 250,000 or so clones, approximately 89% being singletons. Sequences were obtained from PBMCs or T cells enriched from blood (not recorded which). This chain joins TRBV19 and TRBJ1-4; D is ambiguous. The receptor was isolated from a woman younger than 45 who had been exposed to COVID-19. The CDR3 sequence is CASSPNPQRGEKLFF. The CDR3 DNA reads as TGTGCCAGTAGCCCGAACCCTCAACGAGGTGAAAAACTGTTTTTT. Based on the CDR3 plus reference TRBV19 and TRBJ1-4, the full variable domain is DGGITQSPKYLFRKEGQNVTLSCEQNLNHDAMYWYRQDPGQGLRLIYYSQIVNDFQKGDIAEGYSVSREKKESFPLTVTSAQKNPTAFYLCASSPNPQRGEKLFFGSGTQLSVL.